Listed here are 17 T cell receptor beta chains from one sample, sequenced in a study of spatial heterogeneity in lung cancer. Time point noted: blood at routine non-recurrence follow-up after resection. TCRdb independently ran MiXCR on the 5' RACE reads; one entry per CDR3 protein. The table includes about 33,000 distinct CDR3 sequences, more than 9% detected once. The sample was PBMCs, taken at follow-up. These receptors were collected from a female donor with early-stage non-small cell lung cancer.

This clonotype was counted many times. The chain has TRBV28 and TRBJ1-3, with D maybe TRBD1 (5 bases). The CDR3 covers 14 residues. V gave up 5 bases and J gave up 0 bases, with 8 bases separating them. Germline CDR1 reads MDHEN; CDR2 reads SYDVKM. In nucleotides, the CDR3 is TGTGCCAGCAGTCCAGGGAGCTCTGGAAACACCATATATTTT. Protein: CASSPGSSGNTIYF.

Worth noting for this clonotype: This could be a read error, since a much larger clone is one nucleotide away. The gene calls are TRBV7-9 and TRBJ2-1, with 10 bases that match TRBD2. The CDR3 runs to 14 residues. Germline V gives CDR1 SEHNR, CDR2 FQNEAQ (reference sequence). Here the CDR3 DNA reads TGTGCCAGCAGCATAGCGGGGGGCAACGATGAGCAGTTCTTC. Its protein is CASSIAGGNDEQFF.

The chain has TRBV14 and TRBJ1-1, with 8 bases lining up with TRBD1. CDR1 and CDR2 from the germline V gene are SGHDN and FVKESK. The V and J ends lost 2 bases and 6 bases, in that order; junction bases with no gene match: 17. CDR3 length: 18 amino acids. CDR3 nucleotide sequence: TGTGCCAGCAGCCAACTGTCCCTTGGGACAGGACGCGTGGCTGAAGCTTTCTTT. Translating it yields CASSQLSLGTGRVAEAFF.

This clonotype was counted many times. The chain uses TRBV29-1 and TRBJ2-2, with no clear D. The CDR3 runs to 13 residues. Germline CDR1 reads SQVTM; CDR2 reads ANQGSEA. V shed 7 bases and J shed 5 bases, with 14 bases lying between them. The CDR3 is CSAFDPDTGELFF. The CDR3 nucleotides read TGCAGCGCCTTCGACCCGGATACCGGGGAGCTGTTTTTT.

In DNA form, the CDR3 reads TGTGCCAGCTCACCACCGGGACTAGCGGGAACCGGGGAGCTGTTTTTT. Translated: CASSPPGLAGTGELFF. The V and J genes are TRBV18 and TRBJ2-2, with 13 bases fitting TRBD2. This CDR3 has 16 amino acids. Trimming cost V 0 bases and J 5 bases; bases outside gene matches: 0. CDR1 and CDR2 from the germline V gene are KGHSH and LQKENI. Based on the CDR3 plus reference TRBV18 and TRBJ2-2, the full variable domain is NAGVMQNPRHLVRRRGQEARLRCSPMKGHSHVYWYRQLPEEGLKFMVYLQKENIIDESGMPKERFSAEFPKEGPSILRIQQVVRGDSAAYFCASSPPGLAGTGELFFGEGSRLTVL.

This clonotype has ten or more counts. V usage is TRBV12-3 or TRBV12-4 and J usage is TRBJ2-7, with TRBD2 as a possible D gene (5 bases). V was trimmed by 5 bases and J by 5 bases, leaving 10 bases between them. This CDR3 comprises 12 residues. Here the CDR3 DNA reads TGTGCCAGCAGTCGGGGTTTTGACGAGCAGTACTTC. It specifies CASSRGFDEQYF.

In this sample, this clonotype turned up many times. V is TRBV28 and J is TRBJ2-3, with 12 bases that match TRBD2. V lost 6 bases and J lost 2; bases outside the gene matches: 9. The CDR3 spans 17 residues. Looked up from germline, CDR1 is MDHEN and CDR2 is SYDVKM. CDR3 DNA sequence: TGTGCCAGCAGCCCTTCCCTAGCGGGGGGGCTCACAGATACGCAGTATTTT. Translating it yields CASSPSLAGGLTDTQYF.

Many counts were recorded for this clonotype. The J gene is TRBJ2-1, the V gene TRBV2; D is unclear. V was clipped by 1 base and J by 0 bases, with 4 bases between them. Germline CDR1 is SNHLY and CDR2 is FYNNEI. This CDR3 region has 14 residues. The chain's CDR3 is CASSEGSSYNEQFF. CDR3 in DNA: TGTGCCAGCAGTGAAGGTAGCTCCTACAATGAGCAGTTCTTC.

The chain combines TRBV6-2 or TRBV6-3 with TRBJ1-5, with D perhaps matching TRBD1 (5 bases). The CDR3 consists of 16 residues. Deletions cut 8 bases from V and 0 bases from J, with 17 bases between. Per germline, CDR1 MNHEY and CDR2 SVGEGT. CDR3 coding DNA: TGTGCCAGCGGCACGGGGACGCCGAATAGCAATCAGCCCCAGCATTTT. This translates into CASGTGTPNSNQPQHF.

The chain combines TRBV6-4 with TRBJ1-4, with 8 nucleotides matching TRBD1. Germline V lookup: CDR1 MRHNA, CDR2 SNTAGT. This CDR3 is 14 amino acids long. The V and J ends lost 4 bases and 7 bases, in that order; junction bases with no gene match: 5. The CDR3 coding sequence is TGTGCCAGCAGTGGAGGGACAGGCGCTGAAAAACTGTTTTTT. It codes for CASSGGTGAEKLFF.

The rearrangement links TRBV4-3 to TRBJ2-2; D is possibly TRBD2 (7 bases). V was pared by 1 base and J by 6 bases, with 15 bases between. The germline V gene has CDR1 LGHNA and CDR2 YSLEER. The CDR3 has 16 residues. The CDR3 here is CASSQGLRGGAGELFF. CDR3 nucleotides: TGCGCCAGCAGCCAAGGACTCCGCGGGGGCGCCGGGGAGCTGTTTTTT.

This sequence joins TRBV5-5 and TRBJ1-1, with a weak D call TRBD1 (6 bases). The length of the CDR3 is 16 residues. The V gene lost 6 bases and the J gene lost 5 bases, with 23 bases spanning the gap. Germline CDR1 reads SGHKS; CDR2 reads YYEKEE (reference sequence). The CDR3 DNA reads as TGTGCCAGCACTGTACAGGGATTAAGGGATTGGACTGAAGCTTTCTTT. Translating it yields CASTVQGLRDWTEAFF.

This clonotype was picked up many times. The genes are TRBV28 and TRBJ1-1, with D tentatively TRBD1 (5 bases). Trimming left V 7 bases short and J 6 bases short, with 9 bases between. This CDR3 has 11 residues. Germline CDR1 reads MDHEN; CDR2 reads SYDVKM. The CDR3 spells CASIRGAEAFF. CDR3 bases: TGTGCCAGCATACGGGGGGCTGAAGCTTTCTTT. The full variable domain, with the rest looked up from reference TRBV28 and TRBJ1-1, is DVKVTQSSRYLVKRTGEKVFLECVQDMDHENMFWYRQDPGLGLRLIYFSYDVKMKEKGDIPEGYSVSREKKERFSLILESASTNQTSMYLCASIRGAEAFFGQGTRLTVV.

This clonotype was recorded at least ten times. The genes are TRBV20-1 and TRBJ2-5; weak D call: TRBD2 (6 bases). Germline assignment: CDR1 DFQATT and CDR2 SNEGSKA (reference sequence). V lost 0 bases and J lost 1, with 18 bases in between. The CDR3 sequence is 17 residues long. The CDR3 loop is CSARDRDSHHSQETQYF. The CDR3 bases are TGCAGTGCTAGAGACCGGGACTCCCACCACAGCCAAGAGACCCAGTACTTC.

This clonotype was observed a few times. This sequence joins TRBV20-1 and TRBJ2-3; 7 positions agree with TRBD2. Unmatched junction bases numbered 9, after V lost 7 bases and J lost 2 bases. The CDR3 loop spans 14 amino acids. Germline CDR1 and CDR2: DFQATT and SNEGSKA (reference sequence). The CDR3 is CSVLAGTTTDTQYF. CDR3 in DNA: TGCAGTGTCCTAGCCGGGACTACCACAGATACGCAGTATTTT.

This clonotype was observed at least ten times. The chain's CDR3 is CASSLLAGGPTIREQFF. CDR3 DNA: TGTGCCAGCAGTTTGCTAGCGGGGGGTCCTACGATTCGCGAGCAGTTCTTC. V gene TRBV28 combines with J gene TRBJ2-1; TRBD2 aligns across 11 bases. The CDR3 has 17 amino acids. Per the germline V gene, CDR1 is MDHEN and CDR2 is SYDVKM. The ends lost 3 bases at V and 10 bases at J; junction bases unmatched: 14.

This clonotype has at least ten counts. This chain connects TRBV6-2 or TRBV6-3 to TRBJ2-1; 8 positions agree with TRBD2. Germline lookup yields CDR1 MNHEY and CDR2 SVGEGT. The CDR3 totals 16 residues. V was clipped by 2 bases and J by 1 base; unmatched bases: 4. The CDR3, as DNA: TGTGCCAGCAGTTACCGCGGGGGGAAGTCCTACAATGAGCAGTTCTTC. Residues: CASSYRGGKSYNEQFF.